Following are 26 T cell receptor beta chains from one sample sequenced in a study of blood T cell repertoires in COVID-19. Using immunoSEQ multiplex PCR, the repertoire was profiled, and TCRdb retains in-frame clones only, with some absent. The data show roughly 170,000 clones, 70% to 85% seen once. Sequenced: peripheral blood. The receptor source for this set is a human donor in a cohort sampled during active COVID-19.

The gene calls are TRBV5-6 and TRBJ2-2, with 12 bases that match TRBD1. The trim removed 4 bases at V and 5 bases at J, leaving 9 bases unmatched. The CDR3 length is 17 residues. Germline lookup yields CDR1 SGHDT and CDR2 YYEEEE. CDR3 residues: CASSPGQGALGTGELFF. Here the CDR3 DNA reads TGTGCCAGCAGCCCGGGACAGGGGGCGCTCGGGACCGGGGAGCTGTTTTTT.

The chain links TRBV30 to TRBJ1-1; D is uncertain. CDR3 length equals 14 residues. Germline lookup yields CDR1 GTSNPN and CDR2 SVGIG (reference sequence). Trimming stripped 5 bases from V and 4 bases from J, with 17 bases between. The CDR3 sequence is CAWQIGGSGTEAFF. The CDR3 DNA reads as TGTGCCTGGCAAATAGGTGGGAGCGGCACTGAAGCTTTCTTT.

This rearrangement joins TRBV10-1 to TRBJ1-2, with D hard to call. The V end was cut by 3 bases, the J end by 4 bases, with 6 bases between. Germline V gives CDR1 WNHNN, CDR2 SYGVQD (reference sequence). This CDR3 spans 12 amino acids. CDR3 DNA sequence: TGCGCCAGCAGTGATTTCGGCTATGGCTACACCTTC. Amino acid sequence: CASSDFGYGYTF.

The chain combines TRBV4-1 with TRBJ2-2; TRBD2 aligns across 8 bases. Unmatched junction bases numbered 17, after V lost 0 bases and J lost 5 bases. The CDR3 sequence is 20 residues long. Germline assignment: CDR1 MGHRA and CDR2 YSYEKL. The CDR3 spells CASSQETYPSGGLWTGELFF. In DNA, the CDR3 is TGCGCCAGCAGCCAAGAGACCTATCCCTCGGGGGGGCTGTGGACCGGGGAGCTGTTTTTT.

This clone was found once. The chain joins TRBV24-1 to TRBJ2-7; 10 bases line up with TRBD1. V was clipped by 7 bases and J by 4 bases; unmatched bases: 9. Germline CDR1 KGHDR, CDR2 SFDVKD. The CDR3 sequence is 15 residues long. Here the CDR3 reads CATREMTGGKYEQYF. The CDR3, as DNA: TGTGCCACCAGAGAGATGACAGGGGGCAAGTACGAGCAGTACTTC.

The chain carries TRBV9 and TRBJ1-1, with no clear D. Trimming shortened V by 0 bases and J by 2 bases, and 8 bases separated the two germline ends. Per germline, CDR1 SGDLS and CDR2 YYNGEE. This CDR3 spans 14 amino acids. CDR3 sequence: CASSVGHTNTEAFF. CDR3 DNA: TGTGCCAGCAGCGTAGGACATACTAACACTGAAGCTTTCTTT.

The chain combines TRBV7-3 with TRBJ2-5; TRBD2 is a possible D gene (5 bases). Trimming shortened V by 5 bases and J by 7 bases, and 11 bases separated the two germline ends. Germline V lookup: CDR1 SGHTA, CDR2 FQGTGA. The CDR3 loop spans 12 amino acids. The CDR3 loop is CASSLDEGTQYF. CDR3 DNA: TGTGCCAGCAGCCTCGACGAGGGGACCCAGTACTTC.

The chain employs TRBV7-3 and TRBJ2-1, with D possibly TRBD1 on 6 matching bases. Germline assignment: CDR1 SGHTA and CDR2 FQGTGA. This CDR3 spans 14 amino acids. Between the trimmed V and J ends, which lost 5 bases and 10 bases, there was a span of 18 bases. In DNA form, the CDR3 reads TGTGCCAGCAGCCCTTCTACACAGGGTGGGGAGCAGTTCTTC. Encoded protein: CASSPSTQGGEQFF.

The genes are TRBV5-4 and TRBJ2-1, with TRBD2 matching over 10 bases. The CDR3 runs to 18 residues. V gave up 0 bases and J gave up 5 bases; unmatched junction bases: 11. The germline gives CDR1 SGHNT, CDR2 YYREEE (reference sequence). The CDR3 DNA sequence: TGTGCCAGCAGCTTGGGCCTAGCGGGGGCCCACCTTCACAATGAGCAGTTCTTC. It encodes CASSLGLAGAHLHNEQFF.

The gene calls are TRBV5-1 and TRBJ2-3, with D unclear. Trimming removed 0 bases at V and 6 bases at J, with 11 bases between. CDR1 is SGHRS, CDR2 YFSETQ, per germline. The CDR3 totals 14 residues. CDR3 coding DNA: TGCGCCAGCAGCTTGGATACTTCTGCGGATACGCAGTATTTT. This gives the protein CASSLDTSADTQYF. The whole variable domain, filled in from reference TRBV5-1 and TRBJ2-3, reads KAGVTQTPRYLIKTRGQQVTLSCSPISGHRSVSWYQQTPGQGLQFLFEYFSETQRNKGNFPGRFSGRQFSNSRSEMNVSTLELGDSALYLCASSLDTSADTQYFGPGTRLTVL.

The V and J genes are TRBV7-2 and TRBJ2-7, with D perhaps matching TRBD2 (6 bases). Germline CDR1 is SGHTA and CDR2 is FQGNSA. The CDR3 sequence is 14 residues long. Trimming removed 1 base from V and 5 bases from J, with 12 bases in between. The CDR3 sequence is CASSLVAGSDEQYF. The CDR3, as DNA: TGTGCCAGCAGCTTAGTGGCGGGGAGCGACGAGCAGTACTTC.

The genes are TRBV2 and TRBJ2-7; TRBD2 matches at 11 bases. The CDR3 is 14 amino acids. The trim removed 6 bases at V and 5 bases at J, leaving 6 bases unmatched. CDR1 SNHLY and CDR2 FYNNEI come from the germline V gene. CDR3 loop: CASSWTSGFNEQYF. CDR3 DNA sequence: TGTGCCAGCAGCTGGACTAGCGGGTTCAACGAGCAGTACTTC.

This chain links TRBV7-3 with TRBJ2-6; TRBD1 matches at 9 bases. The CDR3 consists of 17 residues. The V gene end was trimmed by 2 bases and the J gene end by 4 bases; junction bases not matched to a gene: 6. Germline lookup yields CDR1 SGHTA and CDR2 FQGTGA. The CDR3 here is CASSLGQGPSGANVLTF. Written as DNA, the CDR3 is TGTGCCAGCAGCTTAGGACAGGGGCCCTCCGGGGCCAACGTCCTGACTTTC.

This chain uses TRBV5-6 with TRBJ2-7; TRBD2 agrees at 11 bases. V dropped 3 bases and J dropped 1; count of bases not matched to a gene: 6. This CDR3 is 16 amino acids long. CDR1 and CDR2 from the germline V gene are SGHDT and YYEEEE. CDR3 nucleotides: TGTGCCAGCAGCTCAGTACTAGCGGGGGCTTCCTACGAGCAGTACTTC. This translates into CASSSVLAGASYEQYF.

The CDR3 loop is CASSYQTSGGQETQYF. CDR3 nucleotide sequence: TGTGCCAGCAGCTATCAAACTAGCGGGGGCCAAGAGACCCAGTACTTC. The V and J genes are TRBV3-1 (or the pseudogene TRBV3-2) and TRBJ2-5; the match to TRBD2 covers 11 bases. Trimming took 5 bases from V and 1 from J; bases not matched to a gene: 6. This CDR3 has 16 amino acids. CDR1 is LGHDT, CDR2 YNNKEL, per germline (reference sequence).

This CDR3 reads CASSLDYNTEAFF. The CDR3 DNA follows: TGTGCCAGCAGCTTGGATTATAACACTGAAGCTTTCTTT. The gene calls are TRBV5-4 and TRBJ1-1, with no clear D. This CDR3 region has 13 residues. V dropped 0 bases and J dropped 2 bases, with 5 bases sitting between them. CDR1 is SGHNT, CDR2 YYREEE, per germline (reference sequence).

The chain joins TRBV5-1 to TRBJ2-7; TRBD1 aligns across 9 bases. There are 15 residues in the CDR3. V trimming: 3 bases; J trimming: 5 bases; junction bases outside the gene matches: 9. Germline V lookup: CDR1 SGHRS, CDR2 YFSETQ. The CDR3 sequence: CASSSRDRETHEQYF. Here the CDR3 DNA reads TGCGCCAGCAGCTCTCGGGACAGGGAGACCCACGAGCAGTACTTC. Full variable domain (rest looked up from reference TRBV5-1 and TRBJ2-7): KAGVTQTPRYLIKTRGQQVTLSCSPISGHRSVSWYQQTPGQGLQFLFEYFSETQRNKGNFPGRFSGRQFSNSRSEMNVSTLELGDSALYLCASSSRDRETHEQYFGPGTRLTVT.

V gene TRBV28 combines with J gene TRBJ1-1, with 9 bases identical to TRBD1. The germline gives CDR1 MDHEN, CDR2 SYDVKM. Losses at the gene ends were 6 bases for V and 1 base for J; bases not matched to a gene: 9. The CDR3 has 16 residues. DNA for the CDR3: TGTGCCAGCAGCCTGGACAGGGGTATAGGGAACACTGAAGCTTTCTTT. Protein sequence: CASSLDRGIGNTEAFF.

V is TRBV19 and J is TRBJ1-5; the match to TRBD1 covers 8 bases. The length of the CDR3 is 15 residues. J was trimmed by 5 bases and V by 4 bases; bases with no gene match: 7. Germline values: CDR1 LNHDA, CDR2 SQIVND (reference sequence). CDR3 sequence: CASSTLRRGHQPQHF. The CDR3 nucleotides are TGTGCCAGTAGTACCCTCCGCAGGGGGCATCAGCCCCAGCATTTT.

The V and J genes are TRBV5-5 and TRBJ1-4; TRBD1 agrees at 10 bases. J was trimmed by 7 bases and V by 0 bases; bases with no gene match: 3. Germline-derived CDR1 and CDR2 are SGHKS and YYEKEE (reference sequence). CDR3 length: 15 residues. The CDR3 DNA sequence: TGTGCCAGCAGCTTGGAAGGGACAGGGGTTGAAAAACTGTTTTTT. Translating gives CASSLEGTGVEKLFF.

This rearrangement joins TRBV14 to TRBJ2-7, with D possibly being TRBD1 (5 bases). V lost 1 base and J 4 bases, leaving 14 bases between the germline ends. CDR3 length: 15 amino acids. Germline-derived CDR1 and CDR2 are SGHDN and FVKESK. CDR3 region: CASSQGAGIGYEQYF. The CDR3 DNA follows: TGTGCCAGCAGCCAAGGGGCAGGGATCGGTTACGAGCAGTACTTC.

The chain uses TRBV10-2 and TRBJ2-7; TRBD1 matches 8 bases. Germline values: CDR1 WSHSY, CDR2 SAAADI. V shed 7 bases and J 3 bases; nucleotides not matched to a gene: 5. The CDR3 length is 13 residues. CDR3 amino acids: CASTSGTGYEQYF. In DNA form, the CDR3 reads TGCGCCAGCACCTCCGGGACAGGCTACGAGCAGTACTTC.

This chain uses TRBV12-5 with TRBJ1-5, with no clear D. The germline V and J ends were trimmed by 0 bases and 2 bases, with 11 bases remaining between them. Germline-derived CDR1 and CDR2 are LGHNT and FRNRAP. This CDR3 is built from 16 residues. CDR3 sequence: CASGLVLGAGNQPQHF. For the CDR3, the DNA is TGTGCTAGTGGTTTGGTACTGGGCGCTGGCAATCAGCCCCAGCATTTT.

This clone appeared once. The chain recombines TRBV9 with TRBJ2-5; 7 bases fit TRBD2. V was pared by 3 bases and J by 2 bases, with 4 bases of the junction left unmatched. Germline values: CDR1 SGDLS, CDR2 YYNGEE. This CDR3 is built from 14 residues. Here the CDR3 reads CASSGGGPQETQYF. CDR3 coding DNA: TGTGCCAGCAGCGGCGGGGGACCTCAAGAGACCCAGTACTTC.

The genes are TRBV7-3 and TRBJ2-1, with 15 positions matching TRBD2. CDR1 is SGHTA and CDR2 is FQGTGA in the germline V gene. The CDR3 is 19 amino acids. The V gene end was trimmed by 5 bases and the J gene end by 6 bases; junction bases not matched to a gene: 14. The CDR3 DNA reads TGTGCCAGCAGCGTGAGTGGGACTAGCGGGGGGCGAACCTTCAATGAGCAGTTCTTC. Translation: CASSVSGTSGGRTFNEQFF.

The chain uses TRBV19 and TRBJ2-5, with 9 bases identical to TRBD2. CDR3 length: 18 amino acids. Per the germline V gene, CDR1 is LNHDA and CDR2 is SQIVND (reference sequence). The trim removed 8 bases at V and 0 bases at J, leaving 16 bases unmatched. The CDR3 nucleotides are TGTGCCAGTCGTAGCGGGGGACTATCCGGGGCCTACCAAGAGACCCAGTACTTC. Translated: CASRSGGLSGAYQETQYF.